Listed here are 26 T cell receptor beta chains from one sample, sequenced in a study of naive and memory T cell subsets. Two oligonucleotides, mixed equimolar, formed the beta constant-region primer covering TRBC1 and TRBC2. TCRdb called the UMI-ligation and nested PCR reads again in MiXCR, with one record for every CDR3 protein. The sample carries 130,000 to 150,000 distinct CDR3 sequences, about a sixth recorded once. The sequenced sample was naive CD4+ T cells from blood. The receptors were gathered from a human donor in good health.

The V and J genes are TRBV5-1 and TRBJ2-1, with TRBD1 as a possible D gene (6 bases). V lost 4 bases and J lost 6, with 14 bases in between. The CDR3 runs 14 residues. CDR1 and CDR2 (germline): SGHRS, YFSETQ. The CDR3: CASSPTGSLNEQFF. The DNA of the CDR3 is TGCGCCAGCAGCCCGACAGGTTCCCTCAATGAGCAGTTCTTC. Drawing the rest from reference TRBV5-1 and TRBJ2-1, the complete variable domain is KAGVTQTPRYLIKTRGQQVTLSCSPISGHRSVSWYQQTPGQGLQFLFEYFSETQRNKGNFPGRFSGRQFSNSRSEMNVSTLELGDSALYLCASSPTGSLNEQFFGPGTRLTVL.

The rearrangement uses TRBV20-1 and TRBJ2-7; unclear D gene. The germline CDR1 and CDR2 sequences are DFQATT and SNEGSKA (reference sequence). This CDR3 has 11 amino acids. V was trimmed by 0 bases and J by 5 bases, leaving 5 bases between them. The CDR3 region is CSARDQHEQYF. The CDR3 coding sequence is TGCAGTGCTAGAGATCAGCACGAGCAGTACTTC.

In the case of this clonotype: At one end the junction does not follow the germline gene, possibly because of a read error. The chain combines TRBV25-1 with TRBJ2-1, with D possibly matching TRBD2 (5 bases). CDR3 size: 15 residues. Germline lookup yields CDR1 MGHDK and CDR2 SYGVNS. The CDR3 DNA sequence: TGTGCCAGCAGTGAATTGGCAGGACTCAACAATGAGCAGCTCTTC. It is translated as CASSELAGLNNEQLF.

This clonotype was detected only a few times. CDR3 coding DNA: TGTGCCAGCAGCTTAGGACTCGGCAAAAACATTCAGTACTTC. This gives the protein CASSLGLGKNIQYF. This rearrangement joins TRBV7-2 to TRBJ2-4; no firm D call. The V gene's germline CDR1 is SGHTA and CDR2 FQGNSA. The CDR3 loop spans 14 amino acids. V lost 1 base, J lost 3 bases, and 7 bases lay in between.

This clonotype has more than one count but fewer than ten. The V and J genes are TRBV27 and TRBJ1-1; D gene unclear. V was shortened by 3 bases and J by 10 bases, with 15 bases between the two germline ends. The CDR3 consists of 13 residues. Germline V gene sequence: CDR1 MNHEY, CDR2 SMNVEV (reference sequence). CDR3 coding DNA: TGTGCCAGCAGTTTGCAAAGAAACCAAGGAGCTTTCTTT. Translation gives CASSLQRNQGAFF.

The chain's CDR3 is CASRTGGRTDTQYF. DNA of the CDR3: TGTGCCAGCAGGACAGGGGGCCGCACAGATACGCAGTATTTT. The chain links TRBV2 to TRBJ2-3; 10 positions match TRBD1. CDR1 and CDR2 from the germline V gene are SNHLY and FYNNEI. The CDR3 totals 14 residues. Unmatched junction bases numbered 1, after V lost 6 bases and J lost 1 base.

This clonotype showed up just a few times. This CDR3 reads CASSEVAGSLLSGNTIYF. CDR3 DNA: TGCGCCAGCAGCGAGGTGGCAGGCTCCCTCCTCTCTGGAAACACCATATATTTT. V is TRBV5-1 and J is TRBJ1-3, with D uncertain. The length of the CDR3 is 18 residues. Germline loops: CDR1 SGHRS, CDR2 YFSETQ. Between the trimmed V and J ends, which lost 4 bases and 0 bases, there was a span of 20 bases.

This clonotype was observed a few times. The chain links TRBV12-3 or TRBV12-4 to TRBJ2-1; D remains unclear. The CDR3 has 14 amino acids. Trimming took off 2 bases at V and 6 bases at J, with 11 bases between the two ends. The CDR3 region is CASSLMMLGNEQFF. The DNA of the CDR3 is TGTGCCAGCAGTTTAATGATGCTGGGCAATGAGCAGTTCTTC.

The chain uses TRBV6-2 or TRBV6-3 and TRBJ2-7; D could derive from TRBD1 or TRBD2 (5 bases each). Germline CDR1 and CDR2: MNHEY and SVGEGT. The CDR3 has 13 amino acids. Trimming took off 8 bases at V and 3 bases at J, with 14 bases between the two ends. The CDR3 DNA sequence: TGTGCCAGCCGCCGGGACCCCAACTACGAGCAGTACTTC. It yields the protein CASRRDPNYEQYF.

The V call is TRBV12-3 or TRBV12-4, the J call TRBJ2-1, with 8 bases matching TRBD2. The CDR3 has 18 amino acids. J lost 5 bases, V lost 2 bases, and 14 bases had no gene match. The CDR3 DNA reads as TGTGCCAGCAGTTTATGGGGCCTCCCGGGAGGGCCCCACAATGAGCAGTTCTTC. This translates into CASSLWGLPGGPHNEQFF.

V usage is TRBV7-9 and J usage is TRBJ2-7; weak D call: TRBD1 (6 bases). The CDR3 is 15 residues long. CDR1 and CDR2 (germline): SEHNR, FQNEAQ (reference sequence). The V end lost 5 bases, the J end lost 0 bases, and 14 bases lay between the germline ends. The CDR3 nucleotides are TGTGCCAGCAGCCAGGGGTTGGGGTCCTCCTACGAGCAGTACTTC. This codes for CASSQGLGSSYEQYF.

Only a few counts were recorded for this clonotype. V gene TRBV28 combines with J gene TRBJ1-5; a possible D gene is TRBD1 (5 bases). Germline V gene data show CDR1 as MDHEN and CDR2 as SYDVKM. CDR3 size: 19 residues. Trimming shortened V by 2 bases and J by 2 bases, and 22 bases separated the two germline ends. The CDR3 region is CASSLPTGTVGLGNQPQHF. Here the CDR3 DNA reads TGTGCCAGCAGTTTACCCACAGGCACAGTTGGTCTGGGCAATCAGCCCCAGCATTTT. The full variable domain, rest sourced from reference TRBV28 and TRBJ1-5, is DVKVTQSSRYLVKRTGEKVFLECVQDMDHENMFWYRQDPGLGLRLIYFSYDVKMKEKGDIPEGYSVSREKKERFSLILESASTNQTSMYLCASSLPTGTVGLGNQPQHFGDGTRLSIL.

The chain has TRBV6-5 and TRBJ2-1, with D possibly being TRBD1 (6 bases). The V gene lost 7 bases and the J gene lost 8 bases, with 15 bases spanning the gap. Looked up from germline, CDR1 is MNHEY and CDR2 is SVGAGI. The CDR3 covers 13 residues. This CDR3 is CASKIANRDEQFF. In DNA, the CDR3 is TGTGCCAGCAAAATAGCTAACAGGGATGAGCAGTTCTTC.

The chain joins TRBV28 to TRBJ2-1; maybe TRBD1 (5 bases). Germline V gene data show CDR1 as MDHEN and CDR2 as SYDVKM. CDR3 size: 15 residues. V lost 3 bases, J lost 5 bases, and 14 bases lay in between. In DNA, the CDR3 is TGTGCCAGCAGTTTGCGACAGCCCAGGAACAATGAGCAGTTCTTC. The encoded protein is CASSLRQPRNNEQFF. Variable domain in full (rest from reference TRBV28 and TRBJ2-1): DVKVTQSSRYLVKRTGEKVFLECVQDMDHENMFWYRQDPGLGLRLIYFSYDVKMKEKGDIPEGYSVSREKKERFSLILESASTNQTSMYLCASSLRQPRNNEQFFGPGTRLTVL.

This clonotype was counted a few times. The rearrangement joins TRBV20-1 to TRBJ2-1, with TRBD2 as a possible D gene (6 bases). There are 14 residues in the CDR3. The V gene's germline CDR1 is DFQATT and CDR2 SNEGSKA (reference sequence). The V end was cut by 3 bases, the J end by 9 bases, with 18 bases between. The CDR3 reads CSASSGLSVGEQFF. The CDR3 DNA is TGCAGTGCTAGCTCGGGACTTAGTGTGGGTGAGCAGTTCTTC.

This clonotype was recorded only once. The chain has TRBV28 and TRBJ2-3, with 7 bases lining up with TRBD2. V shed 0 bases and J 3 bases; nucleotides not matched to a gene: 3. The CDR3 is made up of 15 amino acids. CDR1 is MDHEN, CDR2 SYDVKM, per germline. The CDR3 here is CASSLWRERTDTQYF. The CDR3, as DNA: TGTGCCAGCAGTTTATGGCGGGAGAGGACAGATACGCAGTATTTT.

This clonotype showed up just a few times. The chain combines TRBV7-8 with TRBJ2-3; D call uncertain. CDR3 length: 13 amino acids. The V end was cut by 2 bases, the J end by 5 bases, with 8 bases between. Germline V lookup: CDR1 SGHVS, CDR2 FQNEAQ. The CDR3 DNA is TGTGCCAGCAGCTTAACATTTAGAGATACGCAGTATTTT. Its translation: CASSLTFRDTQYF.

This clonotype was seen a handful of times. V is TRBV5-1 and J is TRBJ2-1; 7 bases map to TRBD2. The ends lost 7 bases at V and 8 bases at J; junction bases unmatched: 9. This CDR3 comprises 13 residues. The V gene's germline CDR1 is SGHRS and CDR2 YFSETQ. For the CDR3, the DNA is TGCGCCAGCGGAATGCGGGAGTTCGATGAGCAGTTCTTC. It specifies CASGMREFDEQFF.

This rearrangement joins TRBV2 to TRBJ1-4; possible D gene TRBD1, 6 bases. Germline V gene sequence: CDR1 SNHLY, CDR2 FYNNEI. This CDR3 region has 14 residues. Trimming pared 3 bases from V and 4 bases from J, leaving 9 bases between. CDR3 amino acids: CASSEGGFNEKLFF. CDR3 DNA sequence: TGTGCCAGCAGTGAGGGGGGCTTTAATGAAAAACTGTTTTTT.

Points on this clonotype: The junction and the germline gene differ at one end; a read error may be behind it. The chain carries TRBV7-2 and TRBJ2-7, with a tentative D call TRBD2 (5 bases). The CDR3 has 15 residues. CDR1 and CDR2 (germline): SGHTA, FQGNSA. This CDR3 reads CASSLGGPLTYEQYF. CDR3 coding DNA: TGTGCCAGCAGTTTAGGAGGCCCCCTAACCTACGAGCAGTACTTC.

The CDR3 coding sequence is TGCAGCGTTCCCGGACAGATAGAGACCCAGTACTTC. Its translation is CSVPGQIETQYF. This chain uses TRBV29-1 with TRBJ2-5; D perhaps matches TRBD1 (6 bases). Germline V gene sequence: CDR1 SQVTM, CDR2 ANQGSEA. This CDR3 has 12 amino acids. Trimming took off 5 bases at V and 4 bases at J, with 11 bases between the two ends.

About this clonotype: A read error is likely, as this CDR3 ends without the conserved phenylalanine or tryptophan. DNA of the CDR3: TGTGCCAGCAGGCGGAACACAGATACGCAGTATTCT. This encodes CASRRNTDTQYS. This sequence joins TRBV6-2 or TRBV6-3 and TRBJ2-3; D unclear. V lost 6 bases, J lost 2 bases, and 6 bases lay in between. This CDR3 region has 12 residues. The V gene's germline CDR1 is MNHEY and CDR2 SVGEGT.

The sample holds a few counts of this clonotype. The J gene is TRBJ2-7, the V gene TRBV28; 8 bases agree with TRBD2. Per germline, CDR1 MDHEN and CDR2 SYDVKM. This CDR3 contains 15 residues. V shed 6 bases and J 6 bases; nucleotides not matched to a gene: 13. Here the CDR3 DNA reads TGTGCCAGCAGCCTCGCGGCGGGAGGATCATTCGAGCAGTACTTC. This codes for CASSLAAGGSFEQYF.

The genes are TRBV7-2 and TRBJ1-1, with D possibly matching TRBD1 (6 bases). This CDR3 is built from 15 residues. CDR1 and CDR2 from the germline V gene are SGHTA and FQGNSA. Trimming cost V 0 bases and J 5 bases, with 13 bases left between them. In DNA, the CDR3 is TGTGCCAGCAGCTTAGCGGCCGGGGGCGGGACTGAAGCTTTCTTT. As protein: CASSLAAGGGTEAFF.

The chain links TRBV7-2 to TRBJ2-5; D is possibly TRBD1 (5 bases). This CDR3 contains 13 residues. Germline V gene sequence: CDR1 SGHTA, CDR2 FQGNSA. The V and J ends lost 2 bases and 3 bases respectively, with 7 bases between them. This CDR3 is CASSLLTEETQYF. The DNA of the CDR3 is TGTGCCAGCAGCTTACTGACAGAAGAGACCCAGTACTTC.

This clonotype occurred a few times. CDR3 DNA: TGTGCCAGCAGCTTACTGGATACTAGCGGGAATCAGTATTTT. It encodes CASSLLDTSGNQYF. The chain is built from TRBV7-9 and TRBJ2-3; TRBD2 matches at 10 bases. The CDR3 is 14 residues long. Trimming removed 2 bases from V and 12 bases from J; junction bases left unmatched: 8. In germline, CDR1 is SEHNR, CDR2 FQNEAQ (reference sequence).